This TCR beta chain was found in a study of blood T cell repertoires in COVID-19. Whole-study context: COVID-19 samples, acute and convalescent, were from the United States, Italy and Spain.

CDR1 and CDR2 (germline): SGHVS, FNYEAQ. After removal of 5 bases from V and 3 bases from J, the junction contained 7 bases not matched to a gene. CDR3 length equals 15 residues. Authors' methods: Amplifying reference gene primers gave estimates of nucleated cell counts. Assay used: immunoSEQ multiplex PCR; TCRdb lists only in-frame clones, some missing. The DNA was the basis for D and trimming; V, J and clone size are from that table. The sample has about 380,000 clones, roughly 87% seen once. The study recruited people aged 18 to 89 years across about 25 US areas. Recovered status in Cohort 3 required two negative PCRs, clearance, or symptom resolution.

Sequenced sample: PBMCs or T cells enriched from blood (not recorded which). The TCR sequence derives from a woman under 40 who had recovered from COVID-19. The V call is TRBV7-6, the J call TRBJ2-3; 8 nucleotides match TRBD2. The CDR3 sequence is CASSPGGIGTDTQYF. The DNA for the CDR3 is TGTGCCAGCAGCCCGGGGGGGATTGGTACAGATACGCAGTATTTT. The variable domain in full, with the rest retrieved from reference TRBV7-6 and TRBJ2-3, is GAGVSQSPRYKVTKRGQDVALRCDPISGHVSLYWYRQALGQGPEFLTYFNYEAQQDKSGLPNDRFSAERPEGSISTLTIQRTEQRDSAMYRCASSPGGIGTDTQYFGPGTRLTVL.